Sequencing of this T cell receptor beta chain was carried out in a study of CD8+CD57+ T cells in acquired aplastic anemia. Study-level information: Mean DNA quantity obtained from sorted CD4+ and CD8+ cells was about 3 ug. Healthy-donor CD4+ cells averaged roughly 10.8 million reads.

TCR beta VDJ and CDR3 profiling used genomic DNA as template. TCRdb fed the reads into MiXCR, producing one record per CDR3 protein. There are 130,000 or so distinct CDR3 sequences in the sample; about 40% occur only once, and 6.5% to 10% lies in the top ten. The count of this clonotype is one. Its antigen is currently unknown. Study outcomes and limitations: Patients were compared with controls for CD8+ Simpson's diversity, and no significant difference emerged. Patients had roughly 31 CD8+ CDR3 sequences in common with controls (the shared set).

Sequencing was done on a sample of sorted CD4+, CD8+, or CD8+CD57+ T cells (not recorded which) from PBMCs. This receptor was obtained from a human donor in good health, serving as a control.

The CDR3, as DNA: TGCAGTGCTAGGGGGGACAGAGGCTCCTATAATTCACCCCTCCACTTT. This gives the protein CSARGDRGSYNSPLHF. V usage is TRBV20-1 and J usage is TRBJ1-6, with 7 bases that match TRBD1. Germline trimming cut 3 bases from V and 0 bases from J; bases unmatched to any gene: 5. CDR1 is DFQATT, CDR2 SNEGSKA, per germline (reference sequence). CDR3 length: 16 residues.